One sample yielded the 24 T cell receptor beta chains listed below, sequenced in a study of T cells expressing NK-cell markers. TCRdb derives one entry per CDR3 protein from the 5' RACE reads, leaving out DNA. This sample's table reports about 160,000 distinct CDR3 sequences. Sequencing was done on a sample of blood T cells: a sorted CD56 or NKG2C T cell subset, CD4+ or CD8+ T cells, or bulk PBMC T cells (not recorded which). These receptors came from a woman aged 18 to 75 in good health.

The rearrangement links TRBV15 to TRBJ2-3. The CDR3 loop spans 13 amino acids. Germline loops: CDR1 LNHNV, CDR2 YYDKDF (reference sequence). This CDR3 is CATSTRKRDTQYF.

The V gene is TRBV7-8, the J gene TRBJ2-7; TCRdb names TRBD2, which stays unverified in the absence of DNA. Per the germline V gene, CDR1 is SGHVS and CDR2 is FQNEAQ. This CDR3 contains 13 residues. CDR3 residues: CASSSRLDHEQYF.

The J gene is TRBJ2-3, the V gene TRBV7-6; lacking DNA, the TRBD2 call made by TCRdb goes unchecked. The CDR3 totals 14 residues. The germline V gene has CDR1 SGHVS and CDR2 FNYEAQ. CDR3 region: CASSLGSGANTQYF.

The chain couples TRBV20-1 to TRBJ2-7; the D call of TRBD1 rests on TCRdb alone, since no DNA is present to check it. The CDR3 length is 14 residues. In germline, CDR1 is DFQATT, CDR2 SNEGSKA (reference sequence). CDR3 sequence: CSASGQGQWGEQYF.

The chain is built from TRBV5-6 and TRBJ2-1; there is no DNA to check the TCRdb D call of TRBD2. This CDR3 region has 16 residues. CDR1 is SGHDT and CDR2 is YYEEEE in the germline V gene. The CDR3 is CASSFGGTSGPNEQFF.

J is TRBJ2-7 and V is TRBV5-5; TCRdb's assignment of TRBD1 cannot be checked, as there is no DNA. In germline, CDR1 is SGHKS, CDR2 YYEKEE (reference sequence). The CDR3 totals 15 residues. CDR3 sequence: CASSWGQGVHYEQYF.

This rearrangement joins TRBV7-2 to TRBJ1-1; TCRdb designates TRBD1, a call that cannot be tested without DNA. The germline V gene encodes CDR1 SGHTA and CDR2 FQGNSA. The CDR3 covers 13 residues. CDR3 sequence reads: CASSLLPDSEAFF.

The chain carries TRBV28 and TRBJ2-1. The CDR3 sequence is 14 residues long. In germline, CDR1 is MDHEN, CDR2 SYDVKM. The CDR3 spells CASSLPMVYNEQFF.

The rearrangement uses TRBV4-2 and TRBJ2-5; TCRdb reports TRBD2, a call that lacks DNA to check it against. Germline lookup yields CDR1 LGHNA and CDR2 YNFKEQ. This CDR3 comprises 16 residues. The CDR3 protein is CASSQDGSGDPETQYF.

The genes are TRBV18 and TRBJ1-4; TCRdb selects TRBD1, and the lack of DNA leaves this call unchecked. CDR3 length: 14 residues. In germline, CDR1 is KGHSH, CDR2 LQKENI. The CDR3 sequence: CASSERTGLEKLFF.

The genes are TRBV29-1 and TRBJ2-3; TCRdb designates TRBD1, a call that cannot be tested without DNA. CDR3 size: 13 residues. Germline V gene lookup returns CDR1 SQVTM and CDR2 ANQGSEA. CDR3: CSAGDSPLDTQYF.

The chain couples TRBV12-3 or TRBV12-4 to TRBJ2-4. This CDR3 is built from 12 residues. The CDR3 loop reads CASSLGRNIQYF.

V is TRBV29-1 and J is TRBJ2-3. Looked up from germline, CDR1 is SQVTM and CDR2 is ANQGSEA. This CDR3 spans 13 amino acids. CDR3 sequence: CSGSISGRDTQYF.

CDR3 region: CASGAGTNTQYF. The genes are TRBV2 and TRBJ2-3; the D call from TCRdb, TRBD1, cannot be confirmed without DNA. The CDR3 sequence is 12 residues long. Germline CDR1 and CDR2: SNHLY and FYNNEI. The whole variable domain, remainder taken from reference TRBV2 and TRBJ2-3, is EPEVTQTPSHQVTQMGQEVILRCVPISNHLYFYWYRQILGQKVEFLVSFYNNEISEKSEIFDDQFSVERPDGSNFTLKIRSTKLEDSAMYFCASGAGTNTQYFGPGTRLTVL.

The chain couples TRBV6-1 to TRBJ1-5; TCRdb designates TRBD1, a call that cannot be tested without DNA. The CDR3 sequence is 14 residues long. Per the germline V gene, CDR1 is MNHNS and CDR2 is SASEGT. The CDR3 loop reads CASMKMGGDQPQHF.

The chain uses TRBV5-1 and TRBJ1-4; the TRBD1 assignment by TCRdb is unverifiable without DNA. The germline gives CDR1 SGHRS, CDR2 YFSETQ. There are 15 residues in the CDR3. The chain's CDR3 is CASSLEQGLNEKLFF.

This chain uses TRBV12-3 or TRBV12-4 with TRBJ1-5; TCRdb reports TRBD1, a call that lacks DNA to check it against. The CDR3 has 19 residues. The CDR3 loop reads CASSFKGQTGGIRNQPQHF.

J is TRBJ2-1 and V is TRBV24-1; TCRdb indicates TRBD2, and absent DNA this call remains unverified. The CDR3 sequence is 15 residues long. CDR1 and CDR2 from the germline V gene are KGHDR and SFDVKD. The CDR3 loop is CATSVLSGYGNEQFF.

V usage is TRBV5-6 and J usage is TRBJ2-5; TCRdb's D gene call, TRBD1, goes unchecked for lack of DNA. The CDR3 sequence is 14 residues long. Germline V gene data show CDR1 as SGHDT and CDR2 as YYEEEE. CDR3 region: CASSLTGEGETQYF.

The CDR3: CASSPSPQGSGNTIYF. V gene TRBV9 combines with J gene TRBJ1-3. Germline CDR1 is SGDLS and CDR2 is YYNGEE. CDR3 length: 16 amino acids.

The rearrangement joins TRBV27 to TRBJ1-1. This CDR3 spans 17 amino acids. Looked up from germline, CDR1 is MNHEY and CDR2 is SMNVEV (reference sequence). This CDR3 is CASSLSPTDLLNTEAFF.

This chain uses TRBV24-1 with TRBJ2-7. Per germline, CDR1 KGHDR and CDR2 SFDVKD. The CDR3 has 14 amino acids. CDR3 protein: CATSAEGGSYEQYF.

This chain connects TRBV2 to TRBJ2-1; TCRdb selects TRBD2, and the lack of DNA leaves this call unchecked. The CDR3 length is 16 residues. Germline CDR1 is SNHLY and CDR2 is FYNNEI. The CDR3 here is CASSEARLAAYNEQFF.

The chain carries TRBV5-5 and TRBJ2-7. The length of the CDR3 is 14 residues. Germline V gene lookup returns CDR1 SGHKS and CDR2 YYEKEE (reference sequence). CDR3 loop: CASSRRGISYEQYF.